Listed below are T cell receptor beta chains from one sample, sequenced in a study of cytomegalovirus exposure and HLA in healthy donors. Generated by immunoSEQ multiplex PCR, the TCRdb table keeps only in-frame clones and is missing some. The sample holds 100,000 to 150,000 clones, approximately 80% seen once. Material: PBMCs. The source is a man aged 40-55 years in good health and CMV-seronegative. Each CDR3 is given without its conserved first and last residue.

j_call,v_call,cdr3_aa
TRBJ2-7,TRBV29-1,SAGLLLDEQY
TRBJ2-1,TRBV6-5,ASNPSGEISHGQF
TRBJ1-5,TRBV5-6,ASSLLSNQPQH
TRBJ2-7,TRBV30,AWSQGQAYEQY
TRBJ2-7,TRBV27,ASSLRYGGSEQY
TRBJ2-7,TRBV4-1,ASSQERSSYEQY
TRBJ2-4,TRBV29-1,SVVSSWLHNKNIQY
TRBJ2-1,TRBV7-2,ASSDSGTSVYNEQF
TRBJ1-3,TRBV6-5,ASSYSTGVSGNTIY
TRBJ2-5,TRBV14,ASSQGTLAGAGETQY
TRBJ1-5,TRBV19,ASSILTGSNQPQH
TRBJ2-5,TRBV6-1,ASSVSETQY
TRBJ2-3,TRBV9,ASSVETSGGADTQY
.,TRBV5-1,ASSFRRELVRSDEQY
TRBJ1-2,TRBV5-4,ASSYRDRDGYT
TRBJ1-2,TRBV29-1,SAVLGQGVGYT
TRBJ2-2,TRBV4-1,ASSQPWGVGTNTGELF
TRBJ2-3,TRBV11-2,ASSFLLFTDTQY
TRBJ2-5,TRBV15,ATSSERGPRRETQY
TRBJ1-1,TRBV9,ASNNPLAGGNTEAF
TRBJ2-2,TRBV28,ASSRGTGELF
TRBJ2-2,TRBV11-3,ASSPGGANTGELF
TRBJ1-2,TRBV7-9,ASSFLLNQGTGDYGYT
TRBJ1-1,TRBV5-1,ASSLLGVYTEAF
TRBJ2-5,TRBV11-2,ASSFLRGSETQY
TRBJ1-2,TRBV27,ASSLSRNYGYT
TRBJ2-7,TRBV9,ASSVAEGWVGEQY
TRBJ1-1,TRBV7-6,ASSFTNRGLLRNTEAF
TRBJ2-7,TRBV4-2,ASSQATGFYEQY
TRBJ1-1,TRBV11-1,ASSLGSHTEAF
TRBJ1-5,TRBV18,ASSSRTDNQPQH
TRBJ2-3,TRBV7-7,ASSLREGTDTQY
TRBJ2-3,TRBV21-1,ASSKLRGSTDTQY
TRBJ2-1,TRBV5-8,ASSLDLGGPLNEQF
TRBJ1-1,TRBV12-2,ASRLVDNINTEAF
TRBJ1-6,TRBV2,ASVRDIPPLH
TRBJ2-2,TRBV6-5,ASYEEGRSTGELF
TRBJ2-5,TRBV7-8,ASSQGAGGQQETQY
TRBJ2-3,TRBV15,ATSRVQTDTQY
TRBJ2-3,TRBV7-2,ASSRVRQGEDTQY
TRBJ2-1,TRBV7-9,ASSLAGQGVYNEQF
TRBJ2-1,TRBV7-2,ASSVTGGEQF
TRBJ2-7,TRBV5-6,ASTEGAGPGAEQY
TRBJ1-1,TRBV9,ASSVGTSNTEAF
TRBJ1-2,TRBV18,ASSPPIRGDGYT
TRBJ1-2,TRBV6-6,ATNPNYYGYT
TRBJ1-6,TRBV14,ASSQGWADFLSSPLH
TRBJ1-5,TRBV7-9,ASSYDRSQPQH
TRBJ1-4,TRBV19,ASSIGGQPTNEKLF